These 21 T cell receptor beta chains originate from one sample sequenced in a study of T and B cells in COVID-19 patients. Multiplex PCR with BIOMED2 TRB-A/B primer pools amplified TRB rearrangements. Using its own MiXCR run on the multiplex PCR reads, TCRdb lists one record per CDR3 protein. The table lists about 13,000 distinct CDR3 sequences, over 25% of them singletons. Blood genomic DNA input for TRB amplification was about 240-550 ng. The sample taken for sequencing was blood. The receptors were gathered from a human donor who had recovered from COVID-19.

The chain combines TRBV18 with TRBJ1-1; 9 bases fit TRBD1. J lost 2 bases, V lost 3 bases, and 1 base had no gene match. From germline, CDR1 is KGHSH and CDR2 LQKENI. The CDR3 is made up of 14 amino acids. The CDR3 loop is CASSPGQGNTEAFF. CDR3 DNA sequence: TGTGCCAGCTCACCGGGACAGGGAAACACTGAAGCTTTCTTT. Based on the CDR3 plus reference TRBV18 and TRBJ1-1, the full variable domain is NAGVMQNPRHLVRRRGQEARLRCSPMKGHSHVYWYRQLPEEGLKFMVYLQKENIIDESGMPKERFSAEFPKEGPSILRIQQVVRGDSAAYFCASSPGQGNTEAFFGQGTRLTVV.

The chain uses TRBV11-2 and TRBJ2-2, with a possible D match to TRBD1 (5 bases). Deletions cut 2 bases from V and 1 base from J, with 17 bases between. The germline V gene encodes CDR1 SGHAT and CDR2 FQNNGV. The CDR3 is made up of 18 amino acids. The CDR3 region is CASSLIVRATVNTGELFF. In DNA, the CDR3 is TGTGCCAGCAGCTTAATCGTACGAGCGACAGTGAACACCGGGGAGCTGTTTTTT.

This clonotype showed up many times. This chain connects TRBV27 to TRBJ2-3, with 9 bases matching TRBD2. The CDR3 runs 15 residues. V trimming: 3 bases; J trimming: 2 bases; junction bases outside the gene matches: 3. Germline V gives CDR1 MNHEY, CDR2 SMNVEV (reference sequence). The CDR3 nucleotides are TGTGCCAGCAGTTTCCGGGGACTAGCCACAGATACGCAGTATTTT. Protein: CASSFRGLATDTQYF.

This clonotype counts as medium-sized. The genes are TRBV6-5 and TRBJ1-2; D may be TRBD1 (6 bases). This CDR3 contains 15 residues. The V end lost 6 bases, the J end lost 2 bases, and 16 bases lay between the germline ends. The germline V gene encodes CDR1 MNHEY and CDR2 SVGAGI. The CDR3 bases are TGTGCCAGCAGATCTAGTCAAGGGGGAAACTATGGCTACACCTTC. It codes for CASRSSQGGNYGYTF.

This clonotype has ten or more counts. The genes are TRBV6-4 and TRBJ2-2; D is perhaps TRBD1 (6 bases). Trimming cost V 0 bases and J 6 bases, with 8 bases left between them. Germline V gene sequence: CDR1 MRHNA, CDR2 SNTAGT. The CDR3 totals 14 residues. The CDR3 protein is CASSDSGGSGELFF. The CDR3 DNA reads TGTGCCAGCAGTGACTCAGGGGGATCCGGGGAGCTGTTTTTT.

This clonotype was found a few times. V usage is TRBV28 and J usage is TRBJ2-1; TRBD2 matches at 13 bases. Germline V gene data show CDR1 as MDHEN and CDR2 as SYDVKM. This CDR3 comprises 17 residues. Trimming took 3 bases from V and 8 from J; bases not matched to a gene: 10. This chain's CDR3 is CASSFRLTSGRGDEQFF. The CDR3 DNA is TGTGCCAGCAGTTTCCGGCTTACTAGCGGGAGGGGGGATGAGCAGTTCTTC.

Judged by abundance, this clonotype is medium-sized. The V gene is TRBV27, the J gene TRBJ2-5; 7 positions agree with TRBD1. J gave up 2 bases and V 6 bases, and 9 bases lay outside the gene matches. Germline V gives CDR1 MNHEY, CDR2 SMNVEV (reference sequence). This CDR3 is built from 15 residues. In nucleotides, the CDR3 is TGTGCCAGCAGCAGCCTGGACAGGCCGCAAGAGACCCAGTACTTC. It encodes CASSSLDRPQETQYF.

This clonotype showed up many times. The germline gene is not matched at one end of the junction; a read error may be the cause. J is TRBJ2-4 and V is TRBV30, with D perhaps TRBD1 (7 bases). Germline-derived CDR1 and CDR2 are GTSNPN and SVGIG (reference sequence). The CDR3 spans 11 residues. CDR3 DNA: TGTGCCTGTCCAGGGGGGCCCAACCTTAGCTTC. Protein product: CACPGGPNLSF.

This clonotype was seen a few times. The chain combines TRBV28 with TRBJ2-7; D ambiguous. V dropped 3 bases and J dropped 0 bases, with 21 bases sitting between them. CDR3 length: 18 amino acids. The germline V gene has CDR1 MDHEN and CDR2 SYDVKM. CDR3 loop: CASSFRLNPFQVSYEQYF. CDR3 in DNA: TGTGCCAGCAGTTTTCGGCTTAACCCTTTCCAGGTCTCCTACGAGCAGTACTTC.

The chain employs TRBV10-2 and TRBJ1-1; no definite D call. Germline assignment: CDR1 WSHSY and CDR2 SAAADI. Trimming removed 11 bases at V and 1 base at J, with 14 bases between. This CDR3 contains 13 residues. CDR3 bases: TGCGCCGGATCTGCGAGTCCGAACACTGAAGCTTTCTTT. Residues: CAGSASPNTEAFF.

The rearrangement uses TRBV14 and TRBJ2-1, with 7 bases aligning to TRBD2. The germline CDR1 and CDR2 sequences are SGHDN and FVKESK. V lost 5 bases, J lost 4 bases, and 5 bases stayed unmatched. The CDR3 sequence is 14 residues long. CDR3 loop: CASSSAAGYNEQFF. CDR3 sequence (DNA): TGTGCCAGCAGCTCCGCAGCGGGGTACAATGAGCAGTTCTTC.

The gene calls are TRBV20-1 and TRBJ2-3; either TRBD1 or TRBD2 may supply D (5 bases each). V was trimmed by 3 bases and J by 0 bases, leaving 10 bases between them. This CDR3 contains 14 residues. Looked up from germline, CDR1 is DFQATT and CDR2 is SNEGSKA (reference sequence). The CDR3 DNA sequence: TGCAGTGCTAGGCCGGGGCGGAGCACAGATACGCAGTATTTT. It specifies CSARPGRSTDTQYF.

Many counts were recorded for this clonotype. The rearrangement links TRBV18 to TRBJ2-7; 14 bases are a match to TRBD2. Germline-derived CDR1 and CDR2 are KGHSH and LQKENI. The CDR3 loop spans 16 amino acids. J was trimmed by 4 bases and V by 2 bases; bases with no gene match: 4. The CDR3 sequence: CASSPGLAGGVYEQYF. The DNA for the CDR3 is TGTGCCAGCTCACCAGGACTAGCGGGAGGCGTTTACGAGCAGTACTTC.

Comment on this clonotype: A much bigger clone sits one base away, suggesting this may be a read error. The CDR3 sequence is CASSKASGTATRLSYEQYF. The CDR3 coding sequence is TGTGCCAGCAGTAAAGCTTCCGGGACAGCTACTCGCCTCTCCTACGAGCAGTACTTC. This chain uses TRBV6-5 with TRBJ2-7, with 7 nucleotides matching TRBD1. The CDR3 contains 19 residues. With V trimmed by 5 bases and J by 0 bases, 19 bases remained unmatched. CDR1 and CDR2 from the germline V gene are MNHEY and SVGAGI.

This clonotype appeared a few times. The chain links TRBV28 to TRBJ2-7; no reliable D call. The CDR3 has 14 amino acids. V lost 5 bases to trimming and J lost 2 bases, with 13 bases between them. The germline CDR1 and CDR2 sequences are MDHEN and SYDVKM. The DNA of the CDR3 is TGTGCCAGCAGTCCCTTGACTTTCGCCTACGAGCAGTACTTC. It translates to CASSPLTFAYEQYF.

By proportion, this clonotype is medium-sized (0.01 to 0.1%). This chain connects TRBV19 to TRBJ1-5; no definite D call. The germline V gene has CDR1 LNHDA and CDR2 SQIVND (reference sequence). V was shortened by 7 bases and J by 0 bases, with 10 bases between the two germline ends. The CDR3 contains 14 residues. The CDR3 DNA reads TGTGCCAGTAAGGATTCTTATAGCAATCAGCCCCAGCATTTT. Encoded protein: CASKDSYSNQPQHF.

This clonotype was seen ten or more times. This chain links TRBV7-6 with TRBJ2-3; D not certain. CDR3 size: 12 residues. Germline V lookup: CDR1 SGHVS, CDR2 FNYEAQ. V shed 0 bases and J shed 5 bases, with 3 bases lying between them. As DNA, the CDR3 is TGTGCCAGCAGCTTAGCGTTAGATACGCAGTATTTT. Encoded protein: CASSLALDTQYF.

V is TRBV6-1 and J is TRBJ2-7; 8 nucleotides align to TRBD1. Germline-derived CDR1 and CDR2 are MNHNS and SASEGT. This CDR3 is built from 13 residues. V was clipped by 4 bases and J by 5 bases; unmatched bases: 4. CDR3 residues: CASSVTRGHEQYF. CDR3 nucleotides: TGTGCCAGCAGTGTCACCAGGGGGCACGAGCAGTACTTC.

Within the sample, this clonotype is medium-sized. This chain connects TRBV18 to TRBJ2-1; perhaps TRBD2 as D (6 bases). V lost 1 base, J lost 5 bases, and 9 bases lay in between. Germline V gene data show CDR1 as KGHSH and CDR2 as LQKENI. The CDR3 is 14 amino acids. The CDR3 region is CASSPRRENNEQFF. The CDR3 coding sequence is TGTGCCAGCTCACCACGACGGGAGAACAATGAGCAGTTCTTC.

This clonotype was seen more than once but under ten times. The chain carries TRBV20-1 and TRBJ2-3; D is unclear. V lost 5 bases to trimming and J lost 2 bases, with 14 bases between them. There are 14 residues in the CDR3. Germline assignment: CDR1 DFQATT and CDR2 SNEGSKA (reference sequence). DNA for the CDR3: TGCAGTGCTGGGCCCTTAAGCCTCACAGATACGCAGTATTTT. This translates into CSAGPLSLTDTQYF.

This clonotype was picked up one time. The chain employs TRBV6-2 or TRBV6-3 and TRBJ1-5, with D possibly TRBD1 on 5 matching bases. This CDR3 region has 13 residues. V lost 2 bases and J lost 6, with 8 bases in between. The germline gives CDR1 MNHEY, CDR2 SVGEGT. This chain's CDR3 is CASSYGGTQPQHF. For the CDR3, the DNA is TGTGCCAGCAGTTACGGGGGGACTCAGCCCCAGCATTTT.